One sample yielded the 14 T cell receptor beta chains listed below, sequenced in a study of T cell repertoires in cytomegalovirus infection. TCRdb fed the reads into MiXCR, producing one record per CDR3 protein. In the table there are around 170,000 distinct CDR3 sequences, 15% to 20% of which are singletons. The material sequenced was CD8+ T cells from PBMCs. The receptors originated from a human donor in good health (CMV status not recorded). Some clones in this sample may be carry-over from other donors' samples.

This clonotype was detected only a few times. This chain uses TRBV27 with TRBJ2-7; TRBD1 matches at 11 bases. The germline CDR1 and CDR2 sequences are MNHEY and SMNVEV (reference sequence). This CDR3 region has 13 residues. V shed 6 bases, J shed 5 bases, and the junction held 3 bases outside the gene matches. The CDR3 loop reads CASSGTGGHEQYF. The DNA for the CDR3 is TGTGCCAGCAGCGGGACAGGGGGACACGAGCAGTACTTC.

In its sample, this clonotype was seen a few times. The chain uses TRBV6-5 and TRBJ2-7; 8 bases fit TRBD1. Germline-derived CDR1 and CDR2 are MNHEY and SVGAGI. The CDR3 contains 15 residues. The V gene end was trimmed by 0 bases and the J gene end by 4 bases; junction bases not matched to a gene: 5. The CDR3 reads CASSYSADRGYEQYF. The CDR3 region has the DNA TGTGCCAGCAGTTACTCGGCCGACAGGGGATACGAGCAGTACTTC.

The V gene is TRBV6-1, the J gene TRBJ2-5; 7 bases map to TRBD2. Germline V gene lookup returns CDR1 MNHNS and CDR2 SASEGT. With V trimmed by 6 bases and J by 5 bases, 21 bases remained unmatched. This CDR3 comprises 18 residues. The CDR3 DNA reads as TGTGCCAGCAGCACCCAGGACCGAACGAGACTAGCCCATGAGACCCAGTACTTC. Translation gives CASSTQDRTRLAHETQYF.

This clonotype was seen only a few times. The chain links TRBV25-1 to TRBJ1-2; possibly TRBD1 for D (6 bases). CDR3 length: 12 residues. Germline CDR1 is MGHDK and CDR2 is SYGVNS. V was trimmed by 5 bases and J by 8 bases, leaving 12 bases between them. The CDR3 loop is CASSSGTTGYTF. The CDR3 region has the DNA TGTGCCAGCAGTTCCGGGACAACAGGCTACACCTTC.

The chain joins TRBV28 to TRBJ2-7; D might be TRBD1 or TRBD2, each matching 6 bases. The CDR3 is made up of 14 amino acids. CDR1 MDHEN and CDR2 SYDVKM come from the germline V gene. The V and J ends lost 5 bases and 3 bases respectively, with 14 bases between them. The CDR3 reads CASSPAGHSYEQYF. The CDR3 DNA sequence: TGTGCCAGCAGTCCTGCGGGACACAGCTACGAGCAGTACTTC. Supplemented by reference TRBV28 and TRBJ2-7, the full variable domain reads DVKVTQSSRYLVKRTGEKVFLECVQDMDHENMFWYRQDPGLGLRLIYFSYDVKMKEKGDIPEGYSVSREKKERFSLILESASTNQTSMYLCASSPAGHSYEQYFGPGTRLTVT.

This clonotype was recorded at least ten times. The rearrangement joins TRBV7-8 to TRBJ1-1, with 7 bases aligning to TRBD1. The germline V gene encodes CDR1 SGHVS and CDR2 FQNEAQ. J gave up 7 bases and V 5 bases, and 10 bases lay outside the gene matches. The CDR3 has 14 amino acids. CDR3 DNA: TGTGCCAGCAGCCTTGAGCGAGGGGGCCGTGAAGCTTTCTTT. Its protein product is CASSLERGGREAFF.

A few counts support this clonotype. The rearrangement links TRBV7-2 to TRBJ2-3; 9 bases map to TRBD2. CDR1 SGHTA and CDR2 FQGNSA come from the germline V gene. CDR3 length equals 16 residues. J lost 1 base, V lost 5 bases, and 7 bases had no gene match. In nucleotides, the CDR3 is TGTGCCAGCAGCCACGAGCGGGGGGCTGGCACAGATACGCAGTATTTT. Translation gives CASSHERGAGTDTQYF.

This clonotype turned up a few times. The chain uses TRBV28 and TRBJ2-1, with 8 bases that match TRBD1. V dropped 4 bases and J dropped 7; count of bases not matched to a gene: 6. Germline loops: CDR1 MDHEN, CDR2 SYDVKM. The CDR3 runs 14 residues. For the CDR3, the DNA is TGTGCCAGCAGTTCGGACAGGGCCGGAAATGAGCAGTTCTTC. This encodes CASSSDRAGNEQFF.

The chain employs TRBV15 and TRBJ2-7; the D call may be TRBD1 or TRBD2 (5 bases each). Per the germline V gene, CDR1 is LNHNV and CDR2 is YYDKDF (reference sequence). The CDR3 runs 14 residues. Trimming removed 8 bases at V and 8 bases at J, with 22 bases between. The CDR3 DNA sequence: TGTGCCACCGATCCCGGGACCAGTCCGTTGCAGCAGTACTTC. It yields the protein CATDPGTSPLQQYF. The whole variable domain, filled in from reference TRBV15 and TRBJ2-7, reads DAMVIQNPRYQVTQFGKPVTLSCSQTLNHNVMYWYQQKSSQAPKLLFHYYDKDFNNEADTPDNFQSRRPNTSFCFLDIRSPGLGDTAMYLCATDPGTSPLQQYFGPGTRLTVT.

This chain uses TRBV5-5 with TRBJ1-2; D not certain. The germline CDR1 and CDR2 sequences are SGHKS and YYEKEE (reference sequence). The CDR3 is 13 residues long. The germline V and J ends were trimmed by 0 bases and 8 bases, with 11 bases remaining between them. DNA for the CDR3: TGTGCCAGCAGCTTGGGGGCCGGGGTCGGCTACACCTTC. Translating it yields CASSLGAGVGYTF.

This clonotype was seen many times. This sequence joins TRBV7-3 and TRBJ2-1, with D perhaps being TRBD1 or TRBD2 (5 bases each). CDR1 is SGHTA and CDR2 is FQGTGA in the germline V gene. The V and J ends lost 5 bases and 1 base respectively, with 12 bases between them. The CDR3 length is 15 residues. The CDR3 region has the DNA TGTGCCAGCAGCCTTACTGGGGGATCCTACAATGAGCAGTTCTTC. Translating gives CASSLTGGSYNEQFF.

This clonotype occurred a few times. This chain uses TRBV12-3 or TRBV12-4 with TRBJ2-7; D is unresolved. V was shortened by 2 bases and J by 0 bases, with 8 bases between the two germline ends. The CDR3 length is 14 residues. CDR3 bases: TGTGCCAGCAGTTTATGGGGTGGCTCCTACGAGCAGTACTTC. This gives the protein CASSLWGGSYEQYF.

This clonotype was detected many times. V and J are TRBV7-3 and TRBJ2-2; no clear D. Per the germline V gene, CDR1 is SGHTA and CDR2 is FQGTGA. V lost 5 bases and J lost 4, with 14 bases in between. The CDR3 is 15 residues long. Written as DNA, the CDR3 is TGTGCCAGCAGCCTCACTGGACCAGCCACCGGGGAGCTGTTTTTT. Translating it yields CASSLTGPATGELFF.

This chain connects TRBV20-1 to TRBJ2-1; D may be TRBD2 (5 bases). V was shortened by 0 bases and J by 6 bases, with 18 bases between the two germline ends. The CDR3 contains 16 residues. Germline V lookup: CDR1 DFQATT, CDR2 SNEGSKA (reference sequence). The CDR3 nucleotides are TGCAGTGCTAGAGACTTGGAGGCCTTTGGTGGCAATGAGCAGTTCTTC. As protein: CSARDLEAFGGNEQFF.